Below, 28 T cell receptor beta chains from the same sample are listed, as sequenced in a study of cytomegalovirus exposure and HLA in healthy donors. In the PCR, 60 Vbeta and 13 Jbeta primers were used. Assay: immunoSEQ multiplex PCR; the TCRdb copy retains only in-frame clones and omits some. Among approximately 88,000 clones listed, under 65% were seen once. The specimen was PBMCs. The receptors derive from a man between 60 and 75 years old in good health and CMV-seronegative.

This clone was picked up a small number of times. V usage is TRBV2 and J usage is TRBJ2-2; 8 nucleotides agree with TRBD2. The CDR3 runs to 16 residues. Germline loops: CDR1 SNHLY, CDR2 FYNNEI. J gave up 2 bases and V 3 bases, and 5 bases lay outside the gene matches. The CDR3 region has the DNA TGTGCCAGCAGTGATGCTAGCGGGCCAAACACCGGGGAGCTGTTTTTT. It specifies CASSDASGPNTGELFF. The full variable domain, in which reference TRBV2 and TRBJ2-2 provide the parts outside the CDR3, is EPEVTQTPSHQVTQMGQEVILRCVPISNHLYFYWYRQILGQKVEFLVSFYNNEISEKSEIFDDQFSVERPDGSNFTLKIRSTKLEDSAMYFCASSDASGPNTGELFFGEGSRLTVL.

Only one count was recorded for this clone. This likely traces to a read error, being one base from a far larger clone. Other DNA sequences from this sample encode an identical CDR3 as well. The chain combines TRBV13 with TRBJ1-1; D remains unclear. V was pared by 6 bases and J by 1 base, with 12 bases between. CDR3 length equals 14 residues. Germline V CDR1 and CDR2: PRHDT, FYEKMQ (reference sequence). The CDR3 sequence is CASSERLPNTEAFF. The CDR3 region has the DNA TGTGCCAGCAGTGAGAGATTACCGAACACTGAAGCTTTCTTT.

CDR3 sequence: CASSPLEGYSGNTIYF. CDR3 nucleotides: TGTGCCAGCTCACCCCTCGAGGGCTACTCTGGAAACACCATATATTTT. The chain uses TRBV18 and TRBJ1-3; D gene ambiguous. The CDR3 has 16 amino acids. The V and J ends lost 3 bases and 0 bases respectively, with 12 bases between them. Per germline, CDR1 KGHSH and CDR2 LQKENI. The variable domain in full, with the rest retrieved from reference TRBV18 and TRBJ1-3, is NAGVMQNPRHLVRRRGQEARLRCSPMKGHSHVYWYRQLPEEGLKFMVYLQKENIIDESGMPKERFSAEFPKEGPSILRIQQVVRGDSAAYFCASSPLEGYSGNTIYFGEGSWLTVV.

The CDR3 nucleotides are TGCGCCAGCAGCTTGCAAGAACCGACCGGGACTGAAGCTTTCTTT. Amino acid sequence: CASSLQEPTGTEAFF. The chain joins TRBV5-1 to TRBJ1-1, with D uncertain. This CDR3 is built from 15 residues. V was clipped by 1 base and J by 5 bases, with 15 bases between them. From germline, CDR1 is SGHRS and CDR2 YFSETQ.

This clone was observed a few times. V and J are TRBV5-1 and TRBJ2-2; TRBD2 matches 11 bases. Trimming at V came to 2 bases and at J to 3 bases, leaving 3 bases not matched to a gene. The CDR3 is made up of 16 amino acids. Germline V lookup: CDR1 SGHRS, CDR2 YFSETQ. The CDR3 loop is CASSFTSGSYTGELFF. CDR3 DNA sequence: TGCGCCAGCAGCTTCACTAGCGGGAGTTACACCGGGGAGCTGTTTTTT.

V is TRBV9 and J is TRBJ1-4; 8 bases are shared with TRBD1. CDR1 is SGDLS and CDR2 is YYNGEE in the germline V gene. CDR3 length equals 14 residues. V lost 3 bases and J lost 8; bases outside the gene matches: 6. The CDR3 loop is CASSETGGGEKLFF. CDR3 bases: TGTGCCAGCAGCGAAACAGGGGGTGGAGAAAAACTGTTTTTT.

The chain is built from TRBV19 and TRBJ2-7, with a possible D match to TRBD1 (5 bases). CDR1 LNHDA and CDR2 SQIVND come from the germline V gene (reference sequence). The CDR3 runs 15 residues. V lost 4 bases, J lost 2 bases, and 15 bases lay in between. CDR3 residues: CASSNPKQTAYEQYF. CDR3 sequence (DNA): TGTGCCAGTAGTAACCCCAAACAGACAGCCTACGAGCAGTACTTC.

The rearrangement joins TRBV5-1 to TRBJ2-3, with 14 positions matching TRBD2. The CDR3 is made up of 18 amino acids. V dropped 5 bases and J dropped 5; count of bases not matched to a gene: 13. Germline values: CDR1 SGHRS, CDR2 YFSETQ. The CDR3 bases are TGCGCCAGCAGGAAACCGGGACTAGCGGGAGACGGAGGAGATACGCAGTATTTT. It codes for CASRKPGLAGDGGDTQYF.

This clone was picked up one time. The chain combines TRBV2 with TRBJ2-3; 14 bases match TRBD2. Germline trimming cut 8 bases from V and 4 bases from J; bases unmatched to any gene: 5. Looked up from germline, CDR1 is SNHLY and CDR2 is FYNNEI. The CDR3 loop spans 15 amino acids. The CDR3 protein is CASGLAGGIPDTQYF. The CDR3 nucleotides read TGTGCCAGCGGACTAGCGGGAGGAATCCCAGATACGCAGTATTTT.

CDR3 DNA sequence: TGTGCCAGCAGTGACTTCCTGATGCGGGGGACAAGTCCAGATACGCAGTATTTT. It specifies CASSDFLMRGTSPDTQYF. The chain recombines TRBV6-1 with TRBJ2-3; a possible D gene is TRBD2 (7 bases). This CDR3 has 18 residues. The germline V gene encodes CDR1 MNHNS and CDR2 SASEGT. V was pared by 3 bases and J by 4 bases, with 23 bases between.

In its sample, this clone was seen a few times. The chain employs TRBV6-4 and TRBJ2-2, with TRBD2 matching over 9 bases. This CDR3 comprises 17 residues. Trimming took 5 bases from V and 4 from J; bases not matched to a gene: 11. Germline CDR1 is MRHNA and CDR2 is SNTAGT. The CDR3 here is CASSPVGGGRGTGELFF. DNA of the CDR3: TGTGCCAGCAGTCCCGTAGGAGGCGGGAGGGGCACCGGGGAGCTGTTTTTT.

This clone was counted between two and nine times. This chain connects TRBV7-3 to TRBJ1-1, with D unresolved. Per germline, CDR1 SGHTA and CDR2 FQGTGA. This CDR3 region has 12 residues. Deletions cut 1 base from V and 8 bases from J, with 8 bases between. In nucleotides, the CDR3 is TGTGCCAGCAGCTTAAATGGAGGGGAAGCTTTCTTT. It codes for CASSLNGGEAFF.

This chain connects TRBV5-6 to TRBJ2-1; 10 bases agree with TRBD2. The germline CDR1 and CDR2 sequences are SGHDT and YYEEEE. This CDR3 region has 16 residues. Unmatched junction bases numbered 7, after V lost 7 bases and J lost 0 bases. DNA of the CDR3: TGTGCCAGCGTCAGTAGCGGGAGGTTCTCCTACAATGAGCAGTTCTTC. This translates into CASVSSGRFSYNEQFF. The whole variable domain, remainder taken from reference TRBV5-6 and TRBJ2-1, is DAGVTQSPTHLIKTRGQQVTLRCSPKSGHDTVSWYQQALGQGPQFIFQYYEEEERQRGNFPDRFSGHQFPNYSSELNVNALLLGDSALYLCASVSSGRFSYNEQFFGPGTRLTVL.

CDR3 sequence: CSARTGRVQYF. The CDR3 DNA is TGCAGTGCTAGGACAGGCCGTGTCCAGTACTTC. The chain uses TRBV20-1 and TRBJ2-5, with D tentatively TRBD1 (6 bases). CDR1 and CDR2 (germline): DFQATT, SNEGSKA (reference sequence). The CDR3 runs 11 residues. V lost 3 bases and J lost 10, with 12 bases in between.

This chain joins TRBV6-5 and TRBJ2-7; TRBD1 matches at 9 bases. The length of the CDR3 is 16 residues. Germline V CDR1 and CDR2: MNHEY, SVGAGI. J gave up 5 bases and V 2 bases, and 10 bases lay outside the gene matches. For the CDR3, the DNA is TGTGCCAGCAGTTACAGCACCGGGACAGGGCCTAACGAGCAGTACTTC. The encoded protein is CASSYSTGTGPNEQYF.

This clone was found once. The junction departs from the called germline gene at one end, perhaps through a read error. The chain is built from TRBV5-6 and TRBJ2-1; maybe TRBD1 (7 bases). Germline V gene sequence: CDR1 SGHDT, CDR2 YYEEEE. The CDR3 runs to 14 residues. The CDR3 DNA reads TGTGCCAGCGGCGGGACAGAATCCTACAATGAGCAGCTCTTC. Residues: CASGGTESYNEQLF.

V is TRBV9 and J is TRBJ1-5, with TRBD1 matching 8 bases. Trimming cost V 5 bases and J 0 bases; bases outside gene matches: 7. Germline V lookup: CDR1 SGDLS, CDR2 YYNGEE. CDR3 length: 16 amino acids. The CDR3 DNA follows: TGTGCCAGCAGTACAGGGGGACCTTATAGCAATCAGCCCCAGCATTTT. It codes for CASSTGGPYSNQPQHF.

This chain joins TRBV18 and TRBJ1-3, with D perhaps matching TRBD1 (6 bases). V was shortened by 3 bases and J by 0 bases, with 9 bases between the two germline ends. CDR3 length equals 15 residues. The V gene's germline CDR1 is KGHSH and CDR2 LQKENI. This CDR3 reads CASSPSDSSGNTIYF. In DNA form, the CDR3 reads TGTGCCAGCTCACCCTCGGACAGCTCTGGAAACACCATATATTTT.

This clone occurred once. The CDR3 loop is CASSSWKTALSNQPQHF. In DNA form, the CDR3 reads TGTGCCAGCAGCTCGTGGAAGACAGCCCTGAGCAATCAGCCCCAGCATTTT. The rearrangement links TRBV5-6 to TRBJ1-5; possibly TRBD1 for D (5 bases). V was clipped by 3 bases and J by 1 base, with 17 bases between them. The germline gives CDR1 SGHDT, CDR2 YYEEEE. This CDR3 has 17 residues. Combining the CDR3 with reference TRBV5-6 and TRBJ1-5 gives the whole variable domain DAGVTQSPTHLIKTRGQQVTLRCSPKSGHDTVSWYQQALGQGPQFIFQYYEEEERQRGNFPDRFSGHQFPNYSSELNVNALLLGDSALYLCASSSWKTALSNQPQHFGDGTRLSIL.

This clone was recorded a few times. The chain uses TRBV11-3 and TRBJ2-1; D unclear. Germline CDR1 SGHNT, CDR2 YENEEA. The CDR3 runs to 13 residues. Trimming removed 4 bases from V and 5 bases from J, with 9 bases in between. The CDR3, as DNA: TGTGCCAGCAGCTACCTCCGGGACAATGAGCAGTTCTTC. Translation: CASSYLRDNEQFF. The whole variable domain, filled in from reference TRBV11-3 and TRBJ2-1, reads EAGVVQSPRYKIIEKKQPVAFWCNPISGHNTLYWYLQNLGQGPELLIRYENEEAVDDSQLPKDRFSAERLKGVDSTLKIQPAELGDSAVYLCASSYLRDNEQFFGPGTRLTVL.

Only a few counts were recorded for this clone. The rearrangement uses TRBV2 and TRBJ1-2; D is undetermined. V gave up 3 bases and J gave up 4 bases, with 9 bases separating them. CDR3 length equals 13 residues. Germline V gene sequence: CDR1 SNHLY, CDR2 FYNNEI. The CDR3 sequence is CASSDTSGYGYTF. CDR3 bases: TGTGCCAGCAGTGATACAAGCGGCTATGGCTACACCTTC.

The gene calls are TRBV19 and TRBJ2-2, with D possibly TRBD1 on 6 matching bases. The germline V gene encodes CDR1 LNHDA and CDR2 SQIVND (reference sequence). The CDR3 loop spans 15 amino acids. V lost 3 bases to trimming and J lost 4 bases, with 12 bases between them. As DNA, the CDR3 is TGTGCCAGTAGTATCTGGGGGCTTGGCACCGGGGAGCTGTTTTTT. This translates into CASSIWGLGTGELFF.

This chain joins TRBV6-1 and TRBJ2-7; D is possibly TRBD1 (6 bases). From germline, CDR1 is MNHNS and CDR2 SASEGT. There are 14 residues in the CDR3. Trimming cost V 6 bases and J 2 bases, with 14 bases left between them. The chain's CDR3 is CASRNGQFTYEQYF. For the CDR3, the DNA is TGTGCCAGCAGGAACGGACAGTTTACCTACGAGCAGTACTTC.

V usage is TRBV5-1 and J usage is TRBJ1-5, with D maybe TRBD1 (5 bases). CDR3 length equals 15 residues. CDR1 is SGHRS, CDR2 YFSETQ, per germline. V shed 0 bases and J shed 4 bases, with 11 bases lying between them. The DNA of the CDR3 is TGCGCCAGCAGCTTGGATGGGGCGGAAAATCAGCCCCAGCATTTT. Translation: CASSLDGAENQPQHF.

This clone was detected only a few times. The V and J genes are TRBV5-5 and TRBJ1-1, with D possibly matching TRBD1 (6 bases). Trimming stripped 1 base from V and 2 bases from J, with 9 bases between. The CDR3 contains 14 residues. Germline V gene data show CDR1 as SGHKS and CDR2 as YYEKEE (reference sequence). The CDR3 spells CASSLRQENTEAFF. CDR3 in DNA: TGTGCCAGCAGCTTGAGACAGGAAAACACTGAAGCTTTCTTT. Looking up the rest from reference TRBV5-5 and TRBJ1-1 gives the full variable domain: DAGVTQSPTHLIKTRGQQVTLRCSPISGHKSVSWYQQVLGQGPQFIFQYYEKEERGRGNFPDRFSARQFPNYSSELNVNALLLGDSALYLCASSLRQENTEAFFGQGTRLTVV.

This clone occurred once. This chain links TRBV9 with TRBJ1-5; 9 bases fit TRBD1. This CDR3 is built from 14 residues. V trimming: 3 bases; J trimming: 5 bases; junction bases outside the gene matches: 3. Germline-derived CDR1 and CDR2 are SGDLS and YYNGEE. The CDR3 loop reads CASSGQGVDQPQHF. The CDR3 region has the DNA TGTGCCAGCAGCGGACAGGGGGTGGATCAGCCCCAGCATTTT.

This chain joins TRBV6-5 and TRBJ2-6; D is uncertain. The CDR3 length is 16 residues. The germline V gene has CDR1 MNHEY and CDR2 SVGAGI. V was trimmed by 2 bases and J by 2 bases, leaving 10 bases between them. The CDR3: CASSYQVSAGANVLTF. CDR3 sequence (DNA): TGTGCCAGCAGTTACCAAGTCTCAGCTGGGGCCAACGTCCTGACTTTC.

The rearrangement links TRBV14 to TRBJ1-2; D might be TRBD1 (6 bases). The CDR3 runs to 16 residues. Germline CDR1 and CDR2: SGHDN and FVKESK. Trimming removed 0 bases at V and 6 bases at J, with 17 bases between. The CDR3 is CASSQDLRGAGNGYTF. CDR3 in DNA: TGTGCCAGCAGCCAAGATCTACGGGGGGCAGGGAATGGCTACACCTTC.